The sequence of this T cell receptor beta chain was determined in a study of blood T cell repertoires in COVID-19. Data came from immunoSEQ multiplex PCR; TCRdb stores just in-frame clones and leaves some out. Of about 210,000 clones in the sample, almost 85% were seen once. The CDR3 sequence is 13 residues long. Germline CDR1 MGHDK, CDR2 SYGVNS. The V and J ends lost 3 bases and 8 bases respectively, with 13 bases between them. The TCR comes from a woman aged 45 to 65 with active or convalescent COVID-19. V is TRBV25-1 and J is TRBJ1-1, with no clear D. Sequenced sample: peripheral blood. CDR3 bases: TGTGCCAGCAGTGAGAGGCAGCAGCAAGAAGCTTTCTTT. Its protein product is CASSERQQQEAFF.